This T cell receptor beta chain was observed in a study of blood T cell repertoires in COVID-19. Looking at the study overall: Sites in the United States, Italy and Spain provided acute and convalescent COVID-19 samples. Nucleic acid was either cDNA or gDNA, and it came from T cells, B-cell-depleted T cells, or PBMCs.

V gave up 0 bases and J gave up 10 bases; unmatched junction bases: 5. Looked up from germline, CDR1 is KGHSH and CDR2 is LQKENI. The CDR3 consists of 15 residues. This clone was seen just once. As handled by the study authors: Amplification of reference gene primers was used by the study to estimate nucleated cell counts. This table comes from immunoSEQ multiplex PCR, and its TCRdb copy is limited to in-frame clones, with some not included. D and trimming were read from the DNA, whereas the V and J calls and clone size are those reported in that table. This sample yields just over 95,000 clones, of which approximately 90% are seen a single time; approximately 5.1% belongs to the top ten.

The chain links TRBV18 to TRBJ2-1, with 11 bases matching TRBD2. Sequenced input: peripheral blood. This sequence was found in a man aged 45-65 years with acute or convalescent COVID-19. CDR3 protein: CASSPPSGRAEEQFF. CDR3 nucleotides: TGTGCCAGCTCACCACCTAGCGGGAGGGCCGAAGAGCAGTTCTTC.